The 22 T cell receptor beta chains reported below all come from one sample, sequenced in a study of T cell responses to AZD1222 COVID-19 vaccine. TCRdb's copy holds only in-frame clones and misses some; the assay was immunoSEQ multiplex PCR. The sample has 60,000 to 95,000 clones, roughly 87% seen once. The starting material was peripheral blood, obtained 28 days after the second AZD1222 dose. These receptors originate from an adult who received the AZD1222 COVID-19 vaccine.

This clone is a singleton in its sample. The chain recombines TRBV27 with TRBJ2-1; no reliable D call. The CDR3 consists of 14 residues. V was shortened by 0 bases and J by 7 bases, with 10 bases between the two germline ends. The germline CDR1 and CDR2 sequences are MNHEY and SMNVEV (reference sequence). The CDR3 nucleotides read TGTGCCAGCAGTTTATCTTTGCTGGGGAATGAGCAGTTCTTC. Translation: CASSLSLLGNEQFF.

The rearrangement links TRBV12-3 or TRBV12-4 to TRBJ2-1; possibly TRBD2 for D (6 bases). V lost 6 bases to trimming and J lost 9 bases, with 12 bases between them. The CDR3 totals 12 residues. The DNA of the CDR3 is TGTGCCAGCAGCCCGGGGCGGGGTGAGCAGTTCTTC. Its translation: CASSPGRGEQFF.

Note on this clone: At one of its ends the junction is not consistent with the germline gene, which may arise from a read error. The chain combines TRBV5-8 with TRBJ2-7, with 9 bases that match TRBD1. Germline-derived CDR1 and CDR2 are SGHTS and YDEGEE. The CDR3 sequence is 12 residues long. The CDR3 here is CASSWTGTGTAF. CDR3 coding DNA: TGTGCCAGCAGCTGGACCGGGACAGGGACTGCGTTC. Supplemented by reference TRBV5-8 and TRBJ2-7, the full variable domain reads EAGVTQSPTHLIKTRGQQATLRCSPISGHTSVYWYQQALGLGLQFLLWYDEGEERNRGNFPPRFSGRQFPNYSSELNVNALELEDSALYLCASSWTGTGTAFGPGTRLTVT.

The chain employs TRBV30 and TRBJ2-5; a weak D match, TRBD1 (5 bases). Per germline, CDR1 GTSNPN and CDR2 SVGIG (reference sequence). There are 14 residues in the CDR3. V lost 1 base and J 5 bases, leaving 14 bases between the germline ends. The CDR3 nucleotides read TGTGCCTGGAGTGAAGGGGTATCGCTGGAGACCCAGTACTTC. Protein sequence: CAWSEGVSLETQYF.

This rearrangement joins TRBV11-3 to TRBJ1-1; D is unresolved. Trimming took 2 bases from V and 1 from J, leaving 5 bases between them. Germline CDR1 reads SGHNT; CDR2 reads YENEEA. This CDR3 has 13 residues. The CDR3 DNA reads as TGTGCCAGCAGCTTACGGGGGAACACTGAAGCTTTCTTT. It is translated as CASSLRGNTEAFF.

The chain couples TRBV19 to TRBJ1-2, with D possibly being TRBD1 (5 bases). Trimming shortened V by 7 bases and J by 3 bases, and 18 bases separated the two germline ends. Per germline, CDR1 LNHDA and CDR2 SQIVND (reference sequence). The CDR3 runs 15 residues. This chain's CDR3 is CASKVSGKLYYGYTF. The CDR3 DNA reads TGTGCCAGTAAGGTATCAGGGAAACTTTACTATGGCTACACCTTC.

The genes are TRBV5-1 and TRBJ2-4; 12 positions match TRBD1. The V segment lost 3 bases and the J segment 0 bases; nucleotides outside the gene matches: 19. CDR3 length: 22 amino acids. Germline V gene sequence: CDR1 SGHRS, CDR2 YFSETQ. CDR3 in amino acids: CASSSGFGISGQGAGAKNIQYF. Here the CDR3 DNA reads TGCGCCAGCAGCTCGGGGTTTGGGATTTCGGGACAGGGGGCAGGAGCCAAAAACATTCAGTACTTC. The whole variable domain, remainder taken from reference TRBV5-1 and TRBJ2-4, is KAGVTQTPRYLIKTRGQQVTLSCSPISGHRSVSWYQQTPGQGLQFLFEYFSETQRNKGNFPGRFSGRQFSNSRSEMNVSTLELGDSALYLCASSSGFGISGQGAGAKNIQYFGAGTRLSVL.

The rearrangement links TRBV15 to TRBJ1-5, with 10 nucleotides matching TRBD1. This CDR3 has 16 amino acids. The V gene end was trimmed by 5 bases and the J gene end by 4 bases; junction bases not matched to a gene: 8. The germline gives CDR1 LNHNV, CDR2 YYDKDF (reference sequence). Here the CDR3 reads CATSAEGQGINQPQHF. Here the CDR3 DNA reads TGTGCCACCAGCGCCGAGGGACAGGGGATTAATCAGCCCCAGCATTTT.

The chain has TRBV4-1 and TRBJ2-1, with 11 bases fitting TRBD2. The CDR3 runs 16 residues. Looked up from germline, CDR1 is MGHRA and CDR2 is YSYEKL. V was clipped by 1 base and J by 6 bases; unmatched bases: 5. The CDR3 sequence is CASSQALAGGLNEQFF. The CDR3 coding sequence is TGCGCCAGCAGCCAAGCGCTAGCGGGGGGACTCAATGAGCAGTTCTTC.

Worth noting for this clone: The junction departs from germline at one end; a sequencing error may be responsible. The chain recombines TRBV5-5 with TRBJ1-6; no reliable D call. This CDR3 is built from 14 residues. The germline gives CDR1 SGHKS, CDR2 YYEKEE (reference sequence). The CDR3 DNA sequence: TGTGCCAGCAGGTTGGCGGTAGTGGATTCACCCCTCCACTTT. Amino acid sequence: CASRLAVVDSPLHF.

The CDR3, as DNA: TGTGCCAGCAGCGTAGCCAGGGGCGGTGGAAACACCATATATTTT. Residues: CASSVARGGGNTIYF. The chain joins TRBV9 to TRBJ1-3; tentatively, D is TRBD1 (6 bases). Germline values: CDR1 SGDLS, CDR2 YYNGEE. The V gene lost 0 bases and the J gene lost 3 bases, with 10 bases spanning the gap. CDR3 length: 15 residues. Full variable domain (remainder filled in from reference TRBV9 and TRBJ1-3): DSGVTQTPKHLITATGQRVTLRCSPRSGDLSVYWYQQSLDQGLQFLIQYYNGEERAKGNILERFSAQQFPDLHSELNLSSLELGDSALYFCASSVARGGGNTIYFGEGSWLTVV.

This chain uses TRBV15 with TRBJ1-1; no firm D call. Germline V gene sequence: CDR1 LNHNV, CDR2 YYDKDF (reference sequence). CDR3 size: 13 residues. Trimming stripped 0 bases from V and 1 base from J, with 3 bases between. The CDR3 is CATSRDGNTEAFF. The CDR3 DNA follows: TGTGCCACCAGCAGAGATGGGAACACTGAAGCTTTCTTT.

The table lists this clone with a count of one. Since no conserved phenylalanine or tryptophan closes the CDR3, a read error is the likely cause. The DNA is left out, because the CDR3 cannot be placed on it with certainty; the CDR3 is given as TCRdb lists it. The rearrangement uses TRBV21-1 and TRBJ1-2; no DNA check was done on the table's D call, TRBD1. TRBV21-1 is designated a pseudogene. The CDR3 is 12 amino acids long, termini counted. The CDR3 sequence: CASSKPRDRVFL.

The chain combines TRBV5-5 with TRBJ1-5, with TRBD1 identical over 8 bases. CDR1 SGHKS and CDR2 YYEKEE come from the germline V gene (reference sequence). The trim removed 3 bases at V and 9 bases at J, leaving 11 bases unmatched. This CDR3 spans 15 amino acids. The CDR3 DNA is TGTGCCAGCAGCTCGACAGGGGAGGCGAAGGGGCCCCAGCATTTT. This gives the protein CASSSTGEAKGPQHF.

The V gene is TRBV28, the J gene TRBJ1-5; D remains ambiguous. The CDR3 is made up of 17 amino acids. Germline V gene lookup returns CDR1 MDHEN and CDR2 SYDVKM. V lost 6 bases to trimming and J lost 0 bases, with 18 bases between them. The CDR3 nucleotides read TGTGCCAGCAGAAAACCGGGTCCTTCTTATAGCAATCAGCCCCAGCATTTT. Translating gives CASRKPGPSYSNQPQHF.

This clone was counted a few times. CDR3 amino acids: CASTDAPTDTDTQYF. CDR3 nucleotide sequence: TGTGCCAGCACTGACGCCCCGACAGACACAGATACGCAGTATTTT. V and J are TRBV27 and TRBJ2-3; D may be TRBD1 (5 bases). Trimming shortened V by 7 bases and J by 2 bases, and 16 bases separated the two germline ends. Germline values: CDR1 MNHEY, CDR2 SMNVEV (reference sequence). There are 15 residues in the CDR3.

The chain employs TRBV5-1 and TRBJ1-1; no clear D gene. Deletions cut 4 bases from V and 5 bases from J, with 9 bases between. The CDR3 length is 12 residues. The germline gives CDR1 SGHRS, CDR2 YFSETQ. The CDR3 reads CASSTRGTEAFF. The DNA of the CDR3 is TGCGCCAGCAGCACACGGGGTACTGAAGCTTTCTTT.

This clone was picked up a small number of times. V gene TRBV7-3 combines with J gene TRBJ2-1; 11 bases are shared with TRBD2. There are 16 residues in the CDR3. Trimming took 1 base from V and 9 from J; bases not matched to a gene: 8. Germline CDR1 and CDR2: SGHTA and FQGTGA. The CDR3 spells CASSLNSGGAAGEQFF. The CDR3 nucleotides are TGTGCCAGCAGCTTAAATAGCGGGGGGGCCGCCGGTGAGCAGTTCTTC.

The chain uses TRBV5-5 and TRBJ2-3, with D maybe TRBD2 (7 bases). Germline CDR1 reads SGHKS; CDR2 reads YYEKEE (reference sequence). V dropped 0 bases and J dropped 1 base, with 12 bases sitting between them. The CDR3 runs 16 residues. In DNA, the CDR3 is TGTGCCAGCAGCTTGGAGCGGGACACCCGCACAGATACGCAGTATTTT. This sequence encodes CASSLERDTRTDTQYF.

This chain connects TRBV12-2 to TRBJ1-2. TRBV12-2 corresponds to a pseudogene. The CDR3 has 14 amino acids. CDR3 sequence (DNA): TGTGCAAGTCGCTTACGGCGGGGGAACTATGGCTACACCTTC. It encodes CASRLRRGNYGYTF.

This clone has only one observation. V usage is TRBV6-5 and J usage is TRBJ1-2; no clear D gene. Trimming removed 4 bases from V and 0 bases from J, with 9 bases in between. Germline CDR1 reads MNHEY; CDR2 reads SVGAGI. This CDR3 has 14 residues. CDR3 sequence: CASSSGNANYGYTF. The DNA for the CDR3 is TGTGCCAGCAGTTCGGGGAACGCTAACTATGGCTACACCTTC.

The rearrangement uses TRBV3-1 (or the pseudogene TRBV3-2) and TRBJ1-1; D gene ambiguous. Germline CDR1 is LGHDT and CDR2 is YNNKEL (reference sequence). The CDR3 is 13 amino acids. Trimming removed 0 bases at V and 11 bases at J, with 13 bases between. The CDR3 sequence: CASSQEGRYWAFF. The DNA for the CDR3 is TGTGCCAGCAGCCAAGAGGGAAGGTATTGGGCTTTCTTT.